This is a list of T cell receptor beta chains from one sample in a study of blood T cells in healthy people across ages. MiXCR, applied by TCRdb to the 5' RACE reads, yields one record per CDR3 protein. The sample lists approximately 2,000,000 distinct CDR3 sequences, approximately 39% occurring once. Sample: blood. These receptors were collected from a human donor in good health. Each CDR3 is given with its conserved first and last residue. Fields, in order: V gene, clone size, D gene, J gene, CDR3 DNA, CDR3 protein. A D gene is named only where the DNA matches it firmly. Only part of the rows carry a size: once, few, many, or a class if the clone is expanded.

TRBV5-1,-,-,TRBJ1-4,TGCGCCAGCAGCACCGACCCACAGGGTGAAAAACTGTTTTTT,CASSTDPQGEKLFF
TRBV29-1,many,-,TRBJ2-7,TGCAGCGTTCTGCAATGGGAAGACCCATCCTACGAGCAGTACTTC,CSVLQWEDPSYEQYF
TRBV7-9,many,-,TRBJ1-1,TGTGCCAGCAGCCCTGGACGGATGAACACTGAAGCTTTCTTT,CASSPGRMNTEAFF
TRBV2,few,TRBD2,TRBJ2-1,TGTGCCGGACGCACTAGCGGAAGCTCCTACAATGAGCAGTTCTTC,CAGRTSGSSYNEQFF
TRBV5-1,few,TRBD1,TRBJ1-5,TGCGCCAGCAGCAAGACAGGGAGTCAGCCCCAGCATTTT,CASSKTGSQPQHF
TRBV29-1,-,-,TRBJ2-7,TGCAGCGTTGTAGGAATCTCAACGTACGAGCAGTACTTC,CSVVGISTYEQYF
TRBV5-1,-,TRBD1,TRBJ2-1,TGCGCCAGCAGCCTCCACAGGGGGCAATTCAATGAGCAGTTCTTC,CASSLHRGQFNEQFF
TRBV5-1,-,-,TRBJ2-7,TGCGCCAGCAGCTTGTTGTTTCACGGGAAGGACTTCGAGCAGTACTTC,CASSLLFHGKDFEQYF
TRBV7-9,-,TRBD2,TRBJ2-3,TGTGCCAGCAGCTTCGGGACTAGCGGGGGAGCAGATACGCAGTATTTT,CASSFGTSGGADTQYF
TRBV6-5,-,-,TRBJ2-7,TGTGCCAGCAGTTACAGGGATTTGGGCGAGCAGTACTTC,CASSYRDLGEQYF
TRBV20-1,-,TRBD1,TRBJ2-7,TGCAGTGCTAGAGACACAGGGGCGGGCTACGAGCAGTACTTC,CSARDTGAGYEQYF
TRBV3-1,-,-,TRBJ2-3,TGTGCCAGCAGTCATGAGGTCCAGGCCGCCACAGATACGCAGTATTTT,CASSHEVQAATDTQYF
TRBV7-7,-,-,TRBJ1-3,TGTGCTAGCAGCTTTAATCGGGGTGCCGGAAACACCATATATTTT,CASSFNRGAGNTIYF
TRBV7-8,-,TRBD1,TRBJ1-1,TGTGCCAGCAGCCTCCACATGGACAGGGAAGCTTTCTTT,CASSLHMDREAFF
TRBV7-6,-,-,TRBJ2-7,TGTGCCAGCAGCCCCGGACAGTTACCCGCCTACGAGCAGTACTTC,CASSPGQLPAYEQYF
TRBV29-1,-,TRBD1,TRBJ2-2,TGCAGCGTTGGCTCAGGGGGCACCGGGGAGCTGTTTTTT,CSVGSGGTGELFF
TRBV7-2,many,-,TRBJ1-1,TGTGCCAGCAGCTTATACGGACACATGAACACTGAAGCTTTCTTT,CASSLYGHMNTEAFF
TRBV7-2,few,TRBD1,TRBJ1-1,TGTGCCAGCAGCTCAGGACAGGGAATATCAGCTTTCTTT,CASSSGQGISAFF
TRBV6-5,few,TRBD1,TRBJ2-3,TGTGCCAGCAGCTGGACAGGGGAGGGGACAGATACGCAGTATTTT,CASSWTGEGTDTQYF
TRBV5-6,-,-,TRBJ1-2,TGTGCCAGCGGGGGCCCGGGGCGAATGGATGGCTACACCTTC,CASGGPGRMDGYTF
TRBV28,-,-,TRBJ1-3,TGTGCCAGCAGTTCCGGGGACATCTACTCTGGAAACACCATATATTTT,CASSSGDIYSGNTIYF
TRBV24-1,-,-,TRBJ2-3,TGTGCCACCAGTGATTCTAGAAGCGTCAGCACAGATACGCAGTATTTT,CATSDSRSVSTDTQYF
TRBV6-4,-,-,TRBJ2-3,TGTGCCAACAGTGACCCCGGAACATCGGCGGGGTCCACAGATACGCAGTATTTT,CANSDPGTSAGSTDTQYF
TRBV7-3,few,-,TRBJ2-3,TGTGTCAGCAGCTCCCGGGACACAGGGCGGACAGATACGCAGTATTTT,CVSSSRDTGRTDTQYF
TRBV7-3,many,-,TRBJ2-5,TGTGCCAGCAGCTTTACGGGGGGCGTCGAGACCCAGTACTTC,CASSFTGGVETQYF
TRBV29-1,few,-,TRBJ1-2,TGCAGCGTTGCCCTATCGGGAGGCTATGGCTACACCTTC,CSVALSGGYGYTF
TRBV29-1,-,-,TRBJ2-5,TGCAGCGTTGCAAGGGGGGGGGAGACCCAGTACTTC,CSVARGGETQYF
TRBV21-1,-,-,TRBJ2-4,TGTGCCAGCAGGAAAGAGACAACAGAGGCCAAAAACATTCAGTACTTC,CASRKETTEAKNIQYF
TRBV7-2,-,-,TRBJ1-5,TGTGCCAGCAGTTATCAGGGCTATCAGCCCCAGCATTTT,CASSYQGYQPQHF
TRBV29-1,-,-,TRBJ2-1,TGCAGTGCTTCCGTGGGATATCGGGATAAGCAGTTCTTC,CSASVGYRDKQFF
TRBV11-2,-,-,TRBJ1-2,TGTGCCAGCAGCCTACACCCCTTCAGGGATAAGAACTATGGCTACACCTTC,CASSLHPFRDKNYGYTF
TRBV27,-,-,TRBJ1-4,TGTGCCAGCAGTTCGGTGAAAGCAACTAATGAAAAACTGTTTTTT,CASSSVKATNEKLFF
TRBV5-6,-,TRBD1,TRBJ1-4,TGTGCCAGCAGCTTCGTACAGGGGATTGATGAAAAACTGTTTTTT,CASSFVQGIDEKLFF
TRBV5-5,once,-,TRBJ1-1,TGTGCCAGCAGCTTCGAGACAGGAGGAGTTGAAGCTTTCTTT,CASSFETGGVEAFF
TRBV7-2,few,-,TRBJ2-4,TGTGCCAGCAGTGGGACTCCCAATCACTATGAGCAGTACTTC,CASSGTPNHYEQYF
TRBV18,few,-,TRBJ1-2,TGTGCCAGCTCTAAGGACAGTTCTAACTATGGCTACACCTTC,CASSKDSSNYGYTF
TRBV3-1,-,-,TRBJ1-2,TGTGCCAGCAGCCAAGAGTCTTATGGGGGTTCTGGCTACACCTTC,CASSQESYGGSGYTF
TRBV29-1,-,-,TRBJ2-5,TGCAGCTCCCCCATGAACCGGGGTGAGACCCAGTACTTC,CSSPMNRGETQYF
TRBV20-1,-,-,TRBJ1-4,TGCAGTGCGCCGTCACCCTTACCAACTAATGAAAAACTGTTTTTT,CSAPSPLPTNEKLFF
TRBV6-1,-,-,TRBJ1-5,TGTGCCAGCAGGGGTGGTTGGAATCAGCCCCAGCATTTT,CASRGGWNQPQHF
TRBV12-3/TRBV12-4,few,-,TRBJ2-1,TGTGCCAGCATCCCTCAGGGAAGACCAACCCCAGGGCTTGATGAGCAGTTCTTC,CASIPQGRPTPGLDEQFF
TRBV6-2/TRBV6-3,-,TRBD1,TRBJ2-7,TGTGCCAGCAGTTTCGACCGGGACAGGGGGCAGTACGAGCAGTACTTC,CASSFDRDRGQYEQYF
TRBV6-2/TRBV6-3,-,-,TRBJ2-7,TGTGCCAGCAGTTCAACGAACGAGCAGTACTTC,CASSSTNEQYF
TRBV20-1,-,-,TRBJ1-5,TGCAGTGCTAGAGGTGGGGGAGGGGGACCTAATCAGCCCCAGCATTTT,CSARGGGGGPNQPQHF
TRBV7-6,-,-,TRBJ2-7,TGTGCCAGCAGCTTAAAAGGGGCAGGATCATCGTACGAGCAGTACTTC,CASSLKGAGSSYEQYF
TRBV5-5,-,-,TRBJ2-3,TGTGCCAGCAGCTTGGAGGCAGGGGCAGATACGCAGTATTTT,CASSLEAGADTQYF
TRBV9,once,-,TRBJ1-1,TGTGCCAGCAGCGCCGGACCCGGGTTGAACACTGTAGCTTTCTTT,CASSAGPGLNTVAFF
TRBV4-3,-,TRBD2,TRBJ2-1,TGCGCCAGCAGCCAAGGTTTCGGGGGGGCGAGTTCCTACAATGAGCAGTTCTTC,CASSQGFGGASSYNEQFF
TRBV7-7,-,-,TRBJ1-1,TGTGCCAGCAGCTTAGGATTTCCCAGGGCCATGAACACTGAAGCTTTCTTT,CASSLGFPRAMNTEAFF